This record covers a single TCR beta chain. The data were produced by immunoSEQ multiplex PCR, yet TCRdb's version contains in-frame clones alone and is incomplete. The table shows fewer than 350,000 clones, with approximately 81% occurring only once. This CDR3 region has 16 residues. Trimming stripped 0 bases from V and 4 bases from J, with 14 bases between. Germline CDR1 and CDR2: SGHKS and YYEKEE (reference sequence). These data are taken from a study of blood T cell repertoires in COVID-19. Study-level information: COVID-19 samples, acute and convalescent, were from the United States, Italy and Spain. PBMCs, B-cell-depleted T cells, or T cells provided the cDNA or gDNA that made up the material.

The TCR comes from a woman between 50 and 59 years old who had recovered from COVID-19. This chain links TRBV5-5 with TRBJ1-5; D may be TRBD1 (5 bases). The sample taken for sequencing was PBMCs or T cells enriched from blood (not recorded which). The CDR3 loop reads CASSLAAGRINQPQHF. The CDR3 nucleotides are TGTGCCAGCAGCTTGGCGGCGGGACGGATTAATCAGCCCCAGCATTTT.